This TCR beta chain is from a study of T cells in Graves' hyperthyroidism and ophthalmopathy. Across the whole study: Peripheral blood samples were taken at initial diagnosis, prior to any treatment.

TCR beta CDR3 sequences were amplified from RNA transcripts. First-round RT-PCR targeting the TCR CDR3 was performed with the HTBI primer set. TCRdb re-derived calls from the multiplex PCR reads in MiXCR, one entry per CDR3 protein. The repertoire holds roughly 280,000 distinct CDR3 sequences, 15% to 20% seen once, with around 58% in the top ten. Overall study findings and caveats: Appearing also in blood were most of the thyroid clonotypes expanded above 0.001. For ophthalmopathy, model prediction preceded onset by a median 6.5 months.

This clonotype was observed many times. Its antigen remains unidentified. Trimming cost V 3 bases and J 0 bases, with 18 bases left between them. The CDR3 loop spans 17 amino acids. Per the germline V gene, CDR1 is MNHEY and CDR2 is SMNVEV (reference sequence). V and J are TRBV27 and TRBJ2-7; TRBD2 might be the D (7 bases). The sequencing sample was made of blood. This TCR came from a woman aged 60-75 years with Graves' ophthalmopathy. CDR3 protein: CASSLGWGRERSYEQYF. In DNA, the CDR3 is TGTGCCAGCAGTTTGGGTTGGGGGCGGGAGCGCTCCTACGAGCAGTACTTC.